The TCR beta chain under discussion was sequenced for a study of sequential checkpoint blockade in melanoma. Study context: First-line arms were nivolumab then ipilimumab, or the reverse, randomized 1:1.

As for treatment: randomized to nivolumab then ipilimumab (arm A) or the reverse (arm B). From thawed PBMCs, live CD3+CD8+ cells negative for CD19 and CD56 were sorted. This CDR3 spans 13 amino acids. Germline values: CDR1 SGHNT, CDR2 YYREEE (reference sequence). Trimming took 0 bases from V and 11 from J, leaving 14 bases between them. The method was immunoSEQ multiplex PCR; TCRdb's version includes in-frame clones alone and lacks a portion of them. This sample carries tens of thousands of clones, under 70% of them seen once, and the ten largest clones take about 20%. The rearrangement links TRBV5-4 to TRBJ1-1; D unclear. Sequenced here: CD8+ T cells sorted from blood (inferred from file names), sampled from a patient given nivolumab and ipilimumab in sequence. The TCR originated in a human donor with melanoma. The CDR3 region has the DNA TGTGCCAGCAGCTTGGGTTCGGGGTTTGAGGCTTTCTTT. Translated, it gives CASSLGSGFEAFF.